The 9 T cell receptor beta chains below all came from one sample that was sequenced in a study of T cell responses to AZD1222 COVID-19 vaccine. The assay was immunoSEQ multiplex PCR, and TCRdb's table has in-frame clones only and misses some. This sample has about 96,000 clones, with about 89% found just once. Sequenced material: peripheral blood, taken on day 0 of AZD1222 vaccination. The receptors shown here come from an adult in good health.

The genes are TRBV24-1 and TRBJ1-1; possibly TRBD1 for D (6 bases). CDR1 is KGHDR, CDR2 SFDVKD, per germline. CDR3 size: 15 residues. Trimming cost V 7 bases and J 4 bases, with 18 bases left between them. This CDR3 is CATRPGGQAGTEAFF. The DNA of the CDR3 is TGTGCCACCAGGCCGGGGGGGCAGGCGGGCACTGAAGCTTTCTTT.

The rearrangement links TRBV4-2 to TRBJ1-4; 7 bases agree with TRBD1. This CDR3 has 14 amino acids. The ends lost 2 bases at V and 8 bases at J; junction bases unmatched: 5. Germline V gene sequence: CDR1 LGHNA, CDR2 YNFKEQ. The CDR3 region has the DNA TGTGCCAGCAGCCAAACAGGGGCTTTGGAAAAACTGTTTTTT. This encodes CASSQTGALEKLFF.

The V gene is TRBV4-1, the J gene TRBJ2-3, with 7 bases lining up with TRBD2. Looked up from germline, CDR1 is MGHRA and CDR2 is YSYEKL. The CDR3 extends over 17 amino acids. The V segment lost 8 bases and the J segment 4 bases; nucleotides outside the gene matches: 18. The CDR3 DNA reads TGCGCCAGCTCCTCCCCCGTACGCGGGGGTTCCGCAGATACGCAGTATTTT. This gives the protein CASSSPVRGGSADTQYF.

The gene calls are TRBV9 and TRBJ2-1; D unresolved. V lost 0 bases, J lost 4 bases, and 8 bases lay in between. CDR1 and CDR2 from the germline V gene are SGDLS and YYNGEE. This CDR3 has 14 residues. CDR3 nucleotide sequence: TGTGCCAGCAGCGTAGATGGTAGGTACAATGAGCAGTTCTTC. This sequence encodes CASSVDGRYNEQFF.

This chain links TRBV6-5 with TRBJ2-3; no clear D gene. Germline V gene sequence: CDR1 MNHEY, CDR2 SVGAGI. V shed 4 bases and J shed 3 bases, with 8 bases lying between them. This CDR3 comprises 13 residues. The CDR3 DNA reads TGTGCCAGCAGTTTGGTATATACAGATACGCAGTATTTT. Amino acid sequence: CASSLVYTDTQYF.

This chain uses TRBV6-5 with TRBJ2-3; D is possibly TRBD1 (6 bases). The CDR3 loop spans 15 amino acids. V shed 8 bases and J shed 3 bases, with 18 bases lying between them. Germline V gives CDR1 MNHEY, CDR2 SVGAGI. This CDR3 is CASWVGTTMTDTQYF. In nucleotides, the CDR3 is TGTGCCAGCTGGGTCGGGACAACGATGACAGATACGCAGTATTTT.

This clone is a singleton in its sample. The chain couples TRBV5-1 to TRBJ1-4; weak D call: TRBD1 (5 bases). Germline lookup yields CDR1 SGHRS and CDR2 YFSETQ. Deletions cut 4 bases from V and 7 bases from J, with 20 bases between. This CDR3 has 16 residues. The CDR3 here is CASSLIGARVPEKLFF. DNA for the CDR3: TGCGCCAGCAGCCTGATAGGCGCCAGGGTCCCTGAAAAACTGTTTTTT. The full variable domain, rest sourced from reference TRBV5-1 and TRBJ1-4, is KAGVTQTPRYLIKTRGQQVTLSCSPISGHRSVSWYQQTPGQGLQFLFEYFSETQRNKGNFPGRFSGRQFSNSRSEMNVSTLELGDSALYLCASSLIGARVPEKLFFGSGTQLSVL.

The chain employs TRBV5-1 and TRBJ2-2, with 9 bases lining up with TRBD1. Germline CDR1 and CDR2: SGHRS and YFSETQ. There are 16 residues in the CDR3. With 4 bases clipped from V and 6 bases from J, the junction kept 10 bases outside the gene matches. DNA for the CDR3: TGCGCCAGCAGCCCTACAGGGGGCGCCGGGTCCGGGGAGCTGTTTTTT. Protein: CASSPTGGAGSGELFF.

This sequence joins TRBV13 and TRBJ2-3, with 10 bases aligning to TRBD2. CDR1 is PRHDT, CDR2 FYEKMQ, per germline (reference sequence). This CDR3 is built from 17 residues. V trimming: 2 bases; J trimming: 6 bases; junction bases outside the gene matches: 11. This CDR3 is CASSLPGTSARLDTQYF. As DNA, the CDR3 is TGTGCCAGCAGCTTACCCGGGACTAGCGCCCGCCTGGATACGCAGTATTTT. Using reference TRBV13 and TRBJ2-3 for the parts outside the CDR3, the full variable domain is AAGVIQSPRHLIKEKRETATLKCYPIPRHDTVYWYQQGPGQDPQFLISFYEKMQSDKGSIPDRFSAQQFSDYHSELNMSSLELGDSALYFCASSLPGTSARLDTQYFGPGTRLTVL.